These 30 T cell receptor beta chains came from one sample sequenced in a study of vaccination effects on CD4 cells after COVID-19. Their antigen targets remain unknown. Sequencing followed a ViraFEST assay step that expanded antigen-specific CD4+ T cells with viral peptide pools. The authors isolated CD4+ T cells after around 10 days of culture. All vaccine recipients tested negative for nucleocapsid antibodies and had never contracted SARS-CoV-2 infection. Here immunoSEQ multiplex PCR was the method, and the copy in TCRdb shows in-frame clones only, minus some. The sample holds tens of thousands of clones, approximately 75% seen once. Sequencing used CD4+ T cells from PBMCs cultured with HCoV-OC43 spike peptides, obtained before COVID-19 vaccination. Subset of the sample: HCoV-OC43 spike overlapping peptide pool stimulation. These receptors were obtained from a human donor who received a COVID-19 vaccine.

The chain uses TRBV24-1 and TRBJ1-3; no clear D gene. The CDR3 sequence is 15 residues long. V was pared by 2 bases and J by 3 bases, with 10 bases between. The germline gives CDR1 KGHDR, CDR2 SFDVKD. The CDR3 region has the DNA TGTGCCACCAGTGATTCCAAGGGAAGTGGAAACACCATATATTTT. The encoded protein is CATSDSKGSGNTIYF.

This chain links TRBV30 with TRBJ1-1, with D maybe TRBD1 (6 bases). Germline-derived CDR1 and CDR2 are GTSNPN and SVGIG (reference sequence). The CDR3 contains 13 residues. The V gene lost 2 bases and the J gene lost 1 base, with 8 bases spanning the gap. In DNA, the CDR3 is TGTGCCTGGAGTCAGGACAGGAACACTGAAGCTTTCTTT. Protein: CAWSQDRNTEAFF.

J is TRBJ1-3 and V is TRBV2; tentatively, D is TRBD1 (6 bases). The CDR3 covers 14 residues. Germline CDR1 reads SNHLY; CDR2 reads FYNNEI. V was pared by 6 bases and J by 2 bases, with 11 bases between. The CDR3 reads CASSPGATGNTIYF. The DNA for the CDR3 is TGTGCCAGCAGCCCGGGGGCAACTGGAAACACCATATATTTT.

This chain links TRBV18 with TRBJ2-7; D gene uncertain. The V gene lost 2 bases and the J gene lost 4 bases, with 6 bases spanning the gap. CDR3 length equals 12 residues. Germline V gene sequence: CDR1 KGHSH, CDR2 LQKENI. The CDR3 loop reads CASSPDSYEQYV. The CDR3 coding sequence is TGTGCCAGCTCACCAGACTCTTACGAGCAGTACGTC.

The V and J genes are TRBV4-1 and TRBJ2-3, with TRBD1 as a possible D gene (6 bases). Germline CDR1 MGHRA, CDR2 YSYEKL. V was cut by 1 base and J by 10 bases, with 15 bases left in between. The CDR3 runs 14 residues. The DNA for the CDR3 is TGCGCCAGCAGCCAAGTTTTAGGGCAGGGGTCGCAGTATTTT. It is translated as CASSQVLGQGSQYF.

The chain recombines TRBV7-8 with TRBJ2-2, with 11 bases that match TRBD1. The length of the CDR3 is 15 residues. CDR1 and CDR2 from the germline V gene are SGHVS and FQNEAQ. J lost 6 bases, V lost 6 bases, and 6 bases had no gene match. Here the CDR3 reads CASRDRGLMAGELFF. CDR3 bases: TGTGCCAGCAGGGACAGGGGGCTGATGGCCGGGGAGCTGTTTTTT.

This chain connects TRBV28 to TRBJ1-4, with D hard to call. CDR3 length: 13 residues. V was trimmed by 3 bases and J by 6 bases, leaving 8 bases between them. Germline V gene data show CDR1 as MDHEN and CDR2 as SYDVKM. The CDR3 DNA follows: TGTGCCAGCAGTTTGGGGTTTTATGAAAAACTGTTTTTT. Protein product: CASSLGFYEKLFF.

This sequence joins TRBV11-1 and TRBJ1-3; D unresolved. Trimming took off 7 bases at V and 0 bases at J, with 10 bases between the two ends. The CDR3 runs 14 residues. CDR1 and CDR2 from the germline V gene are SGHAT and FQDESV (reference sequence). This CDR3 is CASKSQRSGNTIYF. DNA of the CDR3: TGTGCCAGCAAATCCCAGCGCTCTGGAAACACCATATATTTT.

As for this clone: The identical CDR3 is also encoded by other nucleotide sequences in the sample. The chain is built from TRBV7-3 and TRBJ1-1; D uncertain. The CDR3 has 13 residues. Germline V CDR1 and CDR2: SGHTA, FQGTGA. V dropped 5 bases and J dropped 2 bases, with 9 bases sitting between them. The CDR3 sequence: CASSLRGNTEAFF. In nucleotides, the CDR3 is TGTGCCAGCAGCCTACGGGGAAACACTGAAGCTTTCTTT.

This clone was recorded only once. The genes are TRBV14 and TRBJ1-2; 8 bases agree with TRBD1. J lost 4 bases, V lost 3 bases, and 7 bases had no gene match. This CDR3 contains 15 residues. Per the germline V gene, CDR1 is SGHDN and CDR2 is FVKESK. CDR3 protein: CASSQDRDRGYGYTF. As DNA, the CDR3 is TGTGCCAGCAGCCAGGACAGGGATCGTGGCTATGGCTACACCTTC.

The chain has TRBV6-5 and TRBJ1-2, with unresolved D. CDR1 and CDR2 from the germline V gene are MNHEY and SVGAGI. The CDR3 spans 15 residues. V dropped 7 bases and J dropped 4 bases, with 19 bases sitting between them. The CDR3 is CASTPVWQGFYGYTF. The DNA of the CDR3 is TGTGCCAGCACTCCCGTATGGCAAGGGTTCTATGGCTACACCTTC.

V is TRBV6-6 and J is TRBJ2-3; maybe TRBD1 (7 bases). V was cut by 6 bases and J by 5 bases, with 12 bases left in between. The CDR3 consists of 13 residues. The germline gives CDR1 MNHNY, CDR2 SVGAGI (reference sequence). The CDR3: CASRRQGLDTQYF. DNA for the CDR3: TGTGCCAGCAGAAGACAGGGACTAGATACGCAGTATTTT.

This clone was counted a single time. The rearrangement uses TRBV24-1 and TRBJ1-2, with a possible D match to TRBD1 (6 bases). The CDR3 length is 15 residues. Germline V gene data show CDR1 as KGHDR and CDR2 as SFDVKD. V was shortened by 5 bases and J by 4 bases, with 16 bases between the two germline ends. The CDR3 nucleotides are TGTGCCACCAGTGTTCCCGGACAGCCAGTCTATGGCTACACCTTC. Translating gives CATSVPGQPVYGYTF.

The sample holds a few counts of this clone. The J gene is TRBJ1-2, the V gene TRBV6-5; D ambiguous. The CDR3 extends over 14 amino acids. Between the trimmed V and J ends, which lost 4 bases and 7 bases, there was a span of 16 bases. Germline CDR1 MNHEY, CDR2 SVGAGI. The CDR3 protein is CASSSDPTAGGYTF. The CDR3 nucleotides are TGTGCCAGCAGTTCCGACCCGACCGCGGGTGGCTACACCTTC.

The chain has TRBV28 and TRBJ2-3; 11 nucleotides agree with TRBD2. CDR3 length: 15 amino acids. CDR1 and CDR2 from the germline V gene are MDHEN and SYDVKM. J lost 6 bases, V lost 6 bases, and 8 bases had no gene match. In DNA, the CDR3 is TGTGCCAGCAGAGTTCTAGCGGGGGGTGGGGATACGCAGTATTTT. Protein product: CASRVLAGGGDTQYF.

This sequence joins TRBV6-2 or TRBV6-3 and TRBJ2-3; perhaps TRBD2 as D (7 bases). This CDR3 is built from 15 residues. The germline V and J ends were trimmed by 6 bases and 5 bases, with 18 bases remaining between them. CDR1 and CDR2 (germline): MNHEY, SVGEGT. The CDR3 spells CASSRWGGAGDTQYF. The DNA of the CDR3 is TGTGCCAGCAGCCGGTGGGGGGGGGCCGGAGATACGCAGTATTTT.

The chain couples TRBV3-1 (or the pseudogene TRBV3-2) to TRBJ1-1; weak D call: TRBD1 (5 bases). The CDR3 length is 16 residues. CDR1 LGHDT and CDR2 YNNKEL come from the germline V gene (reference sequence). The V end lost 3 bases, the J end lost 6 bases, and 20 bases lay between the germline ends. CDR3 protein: CASSHLVQGGLAEAFF. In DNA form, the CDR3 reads TGTGCCAGCAGCCATTTGGTCCAGGGAGGATTAGCTGAAGCTTTCTTT.

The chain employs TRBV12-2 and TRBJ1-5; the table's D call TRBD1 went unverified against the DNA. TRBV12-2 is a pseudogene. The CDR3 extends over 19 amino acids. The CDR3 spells CASRLAPRDREPINQPQHF. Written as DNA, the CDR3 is TGTGCAAGTCGCTTAGCCCCCCGGGACAGGGAACCCATCAATCAGCCCCAGCATTTT.

CDR3 amino acids: CASSLDPGTGIGANVLTF. In DNA form, the CDR3 reads TGCGCCAGCAGCTTGGATCCCGGGACAGGGATTGGGGCCAACGTCCTGACTTTC. The rearrangement joins TRBV5-1 to TRBJ2-6, with TRBD1 matching over 9 bases. The germline V gene has CDR1 SGHRS and CDR2 YFSETQ. This CDR3 region has 18 residues. The V and J ends lost 0 bases and 3 bases, in that order; junction bases with no gene match: 7.

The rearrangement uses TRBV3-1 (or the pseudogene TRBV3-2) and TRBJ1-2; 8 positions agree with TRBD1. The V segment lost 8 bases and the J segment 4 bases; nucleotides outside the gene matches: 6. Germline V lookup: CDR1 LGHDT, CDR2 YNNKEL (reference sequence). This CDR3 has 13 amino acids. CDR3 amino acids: CASLDRDSYGYTF. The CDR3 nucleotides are TGTGCCAGCTTGGACAGGGATTCCTATGGCTACACCTTC.

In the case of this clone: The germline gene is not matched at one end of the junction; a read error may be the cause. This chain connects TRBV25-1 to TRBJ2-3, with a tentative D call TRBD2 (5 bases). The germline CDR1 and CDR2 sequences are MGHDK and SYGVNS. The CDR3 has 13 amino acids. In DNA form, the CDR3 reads TGTGCCAGCAGGAGAGGGAGCACAAATACGCAGTATTTT. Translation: CASRRGSTNTQYF.

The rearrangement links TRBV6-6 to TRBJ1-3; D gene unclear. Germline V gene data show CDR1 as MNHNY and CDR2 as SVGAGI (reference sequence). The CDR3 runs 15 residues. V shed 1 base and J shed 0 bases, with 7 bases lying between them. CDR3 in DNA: TGTGCCAGCAGTTACTTCCAGAGCTCTGGAAACACCATATATTTT. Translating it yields CASSYFQSSGNTIYF.

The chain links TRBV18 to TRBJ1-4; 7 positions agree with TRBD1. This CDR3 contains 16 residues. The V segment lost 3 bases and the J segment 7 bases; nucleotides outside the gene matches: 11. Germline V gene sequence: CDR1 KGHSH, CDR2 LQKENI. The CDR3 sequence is CASSPLPSGGGEKLFF. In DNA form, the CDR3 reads TGTGCCAGCTCACCGCTTCCTTCAGGGGGAGGTGAAAAACTGTTTTTT.

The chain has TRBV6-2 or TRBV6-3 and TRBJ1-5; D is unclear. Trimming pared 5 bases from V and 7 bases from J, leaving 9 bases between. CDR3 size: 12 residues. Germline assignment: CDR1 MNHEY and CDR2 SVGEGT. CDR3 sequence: CASSRGNQPQHF. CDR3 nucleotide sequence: TGTGCCAGCAGTCGAGGGAACCAGCCCCAGCATTTT.

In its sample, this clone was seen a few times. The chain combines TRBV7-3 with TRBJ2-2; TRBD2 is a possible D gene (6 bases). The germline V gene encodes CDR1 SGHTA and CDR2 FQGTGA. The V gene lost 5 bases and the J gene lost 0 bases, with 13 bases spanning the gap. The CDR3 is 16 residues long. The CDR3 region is CASSLRTTTNTGELFF. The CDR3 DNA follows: TGTGCCAGCAGCCTACGGACTACTACGAACACCGGGGAGCTGTTTTTT.

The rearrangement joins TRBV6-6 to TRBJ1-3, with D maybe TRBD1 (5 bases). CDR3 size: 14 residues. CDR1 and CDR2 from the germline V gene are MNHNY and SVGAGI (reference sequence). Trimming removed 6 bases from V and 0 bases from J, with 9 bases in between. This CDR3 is CASRDSGSGNTIYF. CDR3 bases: TGTGCCAGCAGAGACAGCGGCTCTGGAAACACCATATATTTT.

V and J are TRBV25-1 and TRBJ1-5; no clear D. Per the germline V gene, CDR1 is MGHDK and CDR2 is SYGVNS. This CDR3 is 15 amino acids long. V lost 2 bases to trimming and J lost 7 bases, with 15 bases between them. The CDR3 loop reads CASSEADSGVQPQHF. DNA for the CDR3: TGTGCCAGCAGTGAAGCGGACTCCGGCGTCCAGCCCCAGCATTTT.

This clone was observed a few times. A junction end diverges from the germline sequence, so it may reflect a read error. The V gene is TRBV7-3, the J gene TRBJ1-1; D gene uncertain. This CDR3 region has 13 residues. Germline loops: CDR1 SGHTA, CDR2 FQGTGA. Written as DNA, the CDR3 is TGTGCCAGCAGCCTAACAGAGGACACTGAAGCTTTCTTT. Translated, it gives CASSLTEDTEAFF.

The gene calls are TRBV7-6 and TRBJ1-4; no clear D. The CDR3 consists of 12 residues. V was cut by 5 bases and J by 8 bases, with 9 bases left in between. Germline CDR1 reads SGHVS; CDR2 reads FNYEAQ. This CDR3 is CASSLIGEKLFF. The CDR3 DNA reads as TGTGCCAGCAGCCTAATAGGAGAAAAACTGTTTTTT. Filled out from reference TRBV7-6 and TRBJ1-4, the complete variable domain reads GAGVSQSPRYKVTKRGQDVALRCDPISGHVSLYWYRQALGQGPEFLTYFNYEAQQDKSGLPNDRFSAERPEGSISTLTIQRTEQRDSAMYRCASSLIGEKLFFGSGTQLSVL.

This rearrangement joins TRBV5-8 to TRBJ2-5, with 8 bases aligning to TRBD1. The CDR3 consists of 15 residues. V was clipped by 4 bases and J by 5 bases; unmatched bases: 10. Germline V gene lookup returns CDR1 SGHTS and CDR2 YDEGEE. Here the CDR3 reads CASSVGQVPGETQYF. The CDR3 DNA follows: TGTGCCAGCAGCGTGGGACAGGTCCCGGGGGAGACCCAGTACTTC.